This T cell receptor beta chain was captured by sequencing in a study of shared clonotypes between healthy human individuals. Study-level information: CD4 naive cells filled three plates per donor, CD4 memory three, CD8 naive two and CD8 memory one. Study results and limitations: Sampling included only blood; tissue repertoires likely differ. Relative to memory subsets, naive subsets generally showed larger estimated richness. The study drew on few donors, limiting represented genetic and exposure-history diversity.

Turning to this clone: Its matching antigen is unknown.

Method: immunoSEQ multiplex PCR; TCRdb's copy keeps in-frame clones and lacks some. Of over 2 million clones listed, 85% to 95% were seen once; the top ten hold 0.9% to 1.4%. Naive CD8 cells comprised CD45RO-negative, CCR7-positively selected cells, excluding terminally differentiated effector memory CD45RA+ cells. Per germline, CDR1 MGHRA and CDR2 YSYEKL. Between the trimmed V and J ends, which lost 4 bases and 4 bases, there was a span of 8 bases. The CDR3 has 12 amino acids. The receptor was isolated from a man between 18 and 29 years old in good health. This chain connects TRBV4-1 to TRBJ2-7; unclear D gene. Source material: naive CD8+ T cells sorted from blood. The CDR3 here is CASSPNSYEQYF. CDR3 coding DNA: TGCGCCAGCAGCCCGAATTCGTACGAGCAGTACTTC.